A single sample gave rise to the 23 T cell receptor beta chains below, sequenced in a study of cytomegalovirus exposure and HLA in healthy donors. PCR primers comprised 60 Vbeta and 13 Jbeta primers. TCRdb's table, derived via immunoSEQ multiplex PCR, lists solely in-frame clones and lacks some. The data hold approximately 140,000 clones, with more than 75% observed a single time. The sequencing sample was made of PBMCs. Every receptor here comes from a female donor in good health and CMV-seronegative.

The chain combines TRBV10-1 with TRBJ2-1; 10 positions agree with TRBD2. V lost 5 bases, J lost 10 bases, and 11 bases stayed unmatched. Looked up from germline, CDR1 is WNHNN and CDR2 is SYGVQD (reference sequence). The CDR3 runs 15 residues. The CDR3 sequence: CASSKRLAGAHEQFF. CDR3 DNA: TGCGCCAGCAGTAAGAGGCTAGCGGGAGCTCACGAGCAGTTCTTC.

The chain combines TRBV2 with TRBJ2-3, with TRBD2 matching over 15 bases. Unmatched junction bases numbered 8, after V lost 5 bases and J lost 2 bases. Germline V gene data show CDR1 as SNHLY and CDR2 as FYNNEI. The CDR3 has 18 residues. In DNA, the CDR3 is TGTGCCAGCAGTCCGGGACTAGCGGGGGGACGGACCACAGATACGCAGTATTTT. Its translation: CASSPGLAGGRTTDTQYF.

The chain employs TRBV15 and TRBJ2-5; 10 bases are a match to TRBD1. Germline V CDR1 and CDR2: LNHNV, YYDKDF (reference sequence). V trimming: 4 bases; J trimming: 5 bases; junction bases outside the gene matches: 10. This CDR3 has 16 amino acids. The CDR3 DNA reads as TGTGCCACCAGCAATCCTCTTGGGACAGGGGACGAGACCCAGTACTTC. It is translated as CATSNPLGTGDETQYF.

The genes are TRBV28 and TRBJ1-1; 8 positions agree with TRBD1. The ends lost 4 bases at V and 1 base at J; junction bases unmatched: 2. Germline V gene data show CDR1 as MDHEN and CDR2 as SYDVKM. The CDR3 runs to 14 residues. The chain's CDR3 is CASSYRGANTEAFF. The CDR3 nucleotides are TGTGCCAGCAGTTACAGGGGGGCGAACACTGAAGCTTTCTTT.

CDR3 residues: CASRSGPRGVNQPQHF. The CDR3 DNA is TGTGCCAGCCGTTCAGGGCCGCGGGGGGTGAATCAGCCCCAGCATTTT. The rearrangement joins TRBV28 to TRBJ1-5; maybe TRBD1 (5 bases). The length of the CDR3 is 16 residues. With 8 bases removed from V and 4 bases from J, the gap between germline ends came to 21 bases. Looked up from germline, CDR1 is MDHEN and CDR2 is SYDVKM.

This clone was seen more than once but under ten times. The chain is built from TRBV30 and TRBJ1-4, with D possibly being TRBD1 (6 bases). CDR1 is GTSNPN and CDR2 is SVGIG in the germline V gene (reference sequence). Trimming took off 3 bases at V and 2 bases at J, with 13 bases between the two ends. The CDR3 totals 15 residues. The CDR3 DNA reads as TGTGCCTGGAGGGGGCTGGGGGCTACTAATGAAAAACTGTTTTTT. It specifies CAWRGLGATNEKLFF. Complete variable domain (other parts from reference TRBV30 and TRBJ1-4): SQTIHQWPATLVQPVGSPLSLECTVEGTSNPNLYWYRQAAGRGLQLLFYSVGIGQISSEVPQNLSASRPQDRQFILSSKKLLLSDSGFYLCAWRGLGATNEKLFFGSGTQLSVL.

The gene calls are TRBV7-2 and TRBJ2-7, with 11 bases matching TRBD2. This CDR3 region has 18 residues. After removal of 4 bases from V and 3 bases from J, the junction contained 14 bases not matched to a gene. Germline assignment: CDR1 SGHTA and CDR2 FQGNSA. For the CDR3, the DNA is TGTGCCAGCAGCTCCGGATCACCGGGACTAGCGGTTCTCTACGAGCAGTACTTC. It encodes CASSSGSPGLAVLYEQYF.

This clone has only one observation. The chain recombines TRBV12-5 with TRBJ1-1, with D maybe TRBD1 (5 bases). This CDR3 has 13 residues. Germline CDR1 and CDR2: LGHNT and FRNRAP. Trimming removed 6 bases from V and 1 base from J, with 9 bases in between. CDR3 amino acids: CASGHGQNTEAFF. CDR3 DNA sequence: TGTGCTAGTGGCCACGGACAGAACACTGAAGCTTTCTTT.

This clone was seen only a few times. V gene TRBV5-8 combines with J gene TRBJ1-1; D is uncertain. Germline lookup yields CDR1 SGHTS and CDR2 YDEGEE. This CDR3 has 14 residues. V was cut by 6 bases and J by 3 bases, with 15 bases left in between. DNA for the CDR3: TGTGCCAGCACCCGGCGAGGGTGGGACACTGAAGCTTTCTTT. Amino acids: CASTRRGWDTEAFF.

This clone is a singleton in its sample. This chain links TRBV29-1 with TRBJ2-7; TRBD2 matches at 9 bases. In germline, CDR1 is SQVTM, CDR2 ANQGSEA. The CDR3 length is 12 residues. Trimming cost V 6 bases and J 0 bases; bases outside gene matches: 0. DNA for the CDR3: TGCAGCGTGACTAGCGGCTCCTACGAGCAGTACTTC. It is translated as CSVTSGSYEQYF.

As concerns this clone: An end of the junction differs from the germline gene, which may be a read error. The same CDR3 also results from other DNA sequences found in this sample. V usage is TRBV29-1 and J usage is TRBJ1-1; no definite D call. The CDR3 consists of 11 residues. Germline CDR1 and CDR2: SQVTM and ANQGSEA. For the CDR3, the DNA is TGCAGTGCACTGACTAACACTGAGGCTTTCTTT. The encoded protein is CSALTNTEAFF. The full variable domain, completed using reference TRBV29-1 and TRBJ1-1, is SAVISQKPSRDICQRGTSLTIQCQVDSQVTMMFWYRQQPGQSLTLIATANQGSEATYESGFVIDKFPISRPNLTFSTLTVSNMSPEDSSIYLCSALTNTEAFFGQGTRLTVV.

The gene calls are TRBV7-3 and TRBJ2-3; 8 nucleotides align to TRBD1. The CDR3 has 15 residues. V shed 5 bases and J 0 bases; nucleotides not matched to a gene: 4. The V gene's germline CDR1 is SGHTA and CDR2 FQGTGA. CDR3 nucleotide sequence: TGTGCCAGCAGCATGACAGGGGTCAGCACAGATACGCAGTATTTT. Protein sequence: CASSMTGVSTDTQYF.

The genes are TRBV7-2 and TRBJ2-2; D not certain. This CDR3 comprises 14 residues. The V gene's germline CDR1 is SGHTA and CDR2 FQGNSA. V was clipped by 3 bases and J by 1 base, with 6 bases between them. In DNA form, the CDR3 reads TGTGCCAGCAGCTTGAGTGGGAACACCGGGGAGCTGTTTTTT. The encoded protein is CASSLSGNTGELFF.

The chain has TRBV5-6 and TRBJ2-7; TRBD1 aligns across 7 bases. The trim removed 6 bases at V and 2 bases at J, leaving 8 bases unmatched. Germline CDR1 SGHDT, CDR2 YYEEEE. The CDR3 sequence is 14 residues long. CDR3 sequence: CASNGRDRPYEQYF. The CDR3 nucleotides are TGTGCCAGCAATGGCCGGGACAGACCCTACGAGCAGTACTTC.

Points on this clone: At one of its ends the junction is not consistent with the germline gene, which may arise from a read error. The CDR3 sequence is CASRPMGGLRNTEAFF. CDR3 nucleotide sequence: TGTGCTAGCAGGCCGATGGGGGGGCTGCGGAACACTGAAGCTTTCTTT. This sequence joins TRBV7-7 and TRBJ1-1, with D maybe TRBD1 (6 bases). The CDR3 sequence is 16 residues long. Per the germline V gene, CDR1 is SSHAT and CDR2 is FNYEAQ (reference sequence).

The chain is built from TRBV30 and TRBJ1-5, with D unresolved. V lost 5 bases to trimming and J lost 2 bases, with 10 bases between them. Germline V gene sequence: CDR1 GTSNPN, CDR2 SVGIG (reference sequence). The CDR3 extends over 13 amino acids. The CDR3 protein is CAWARAGNQPQHF. DNA of the CDR3: TGTGCCTGGGCGAGGGCGGGCAATCAGCCCCAGCATTTT.

This chain connects TRBV5-1 to TRBJ1-6; 7 nucleotides align to TRBD1. The V gene end was trimmed by 4 bases and the J gene end by 10 bases; junction bases not matched to a gene: 11. CDR1 is SGHRS and CDR2 is YFSETQ in the germline V gene. The CDR3 length is 15 residues. The CDR3 region has the DNA TGCGCCAGCAGCCGGGACAGTCAGAGCGGCTCACCCCTCCACTTT. The encoded protein is CASSRDSQSGSPLHF.

V is TRBV5-5 and J is TRBJ2-7; 9 bases match TRBD1. V lost 0 bases, J lost 2 bases, and 3 bases stayed unmatched. CDR3 length equals 15 residues. Germline V gene data show CDR1 as SGHKS and CDR2 as YYEKEE (reference sequence). CDR3 sequence reads: CASSLAWTGAYEQYF. The CDR3 nucleotides read TGTGCCAGCAGCTTGGCGTGGACAGGGGCCTACGAGCAGTACTTC.

The rearrangement uses TRBV4-3 and TRBJ2-5; D possibly corresponds to TRBD1 (5 bases). The CDR3 is 15 amino acids. Per germline, CDR1 LGHNA and CDR2 YSLEER. Trimming stripped 4 bases from V and 1 base from J, with 13 bases between. The CDR3 DNA follows: TGCGCCAGCAGCCCGGAAAGGGGATTCCAAGAGACCCAGTACTTC. Translating it yields CASSPERGFQETQYF.

The chain links TRBV5-1 to TRBJ1-3, with unresolved D. The V gene lost 2 bases and the J gene lost 4 bases, with 10 bases spanning the gap. CDR3 length equals 14 residues. CDR1 SGHRS and CDR2 YFSETQ come from the germline V gene. The CDR3 DNA sequence: TGCGCCAGCAGCTTTGAGGAAAAGGGAAACACCATATATTTT. As protein: CASSFEEKGNTIYF.

With respect to this clone: This sample includes further DNA sequences coding for the same CDR3. The chain links TRBV2 to TRBJ2-1; 7 nucleotides match TRBD1. The CDR3 contains 13 residues. Germline CDR1 reads SNHLY; CDR2 reads FYNNEI. V was clipped by 6 bases and J by 2 bases; unmatched bases: 1. CDR3: CASRDRAYNEQFF. The CDR3 DNA follows: TGTGCCAGCAGAGACAGGGCCTACAATGAGCAGTTCTTC.

The J gene is TRBJ1-2, the V gene TRBV9, with D uncertain. Germline lookup yields CDR1 SGDLS and CDR2 YYNGEE. This CDR3 region has 14 residues. Trimming removed 0 bases at V and 0 bases at J, with 6 bases between. The CDR3 DNA sequence: TGTGCCAGCAGCGTAGACAGAGCTAACTATGGCTACACCTTC. Translation gives CASSVDRANYGYTF.

The V call is TRBV7-8, the J call TRBJ1-2; weak D call: TRBD1 (6 bases). CDR3 length: 14 residues. Per the germline V gene, CDR1 is SGHVS and CDR2 is FQNEAQ. Trimming stripped 5 bases from V and 7 bases from J, with 17 bases between. This CDR3 reads CASSRTGQSRGYTF. The CDR3 DNA reads TGTGCCAGCAGCCGCACAGGGCAGTCGCGTGGCTACACCTTC.